These T cell receptor beta chains were read from a single sample in a study of blood T cell repertoires in COVID-19. Data came from immunoSEQ multiplex PCR; TCRdb stores just in-frame clones and leaves some out. The sample lists roughly 150,000 clones, about four fifths occurring once. Material: peripheral blood. The receptors here all came from a man in his sixties with acute or convalescent COVID-19. The conserved cysteine and the conserved F or W are not part of the CDR3 here. Size is omitted from some rows. Given values are once, few, many or a class for expanded clones.

j_gene,v_gene,abundance,CDR3aa
TRBJ1-2,TRBV6-5,.,ASSYSTAGYT
TRBJ2-7,TRBV7-2,.,ASSPGLAGGEQY
TRBJ1-5,TRBV7-2,.,ASSLRGQGQPQH
TRBJ1-2,TRBV28,.,ASSTSAGTETFYGYT
TRBJ2-7,TRBV24-1,.,ATSEGGTSGNYEQY
TRBJ2-3,TRBV7-9,.,ASSLNLQGDTQY
TRBJ1-3,TRBV6-4,few,ASKVGDTIY
TRBJ1-3,TRBV9,.,ASSVGEGSGNTIY
TRBJ1-4,TRBV28,.,ASSPLREPTNEKLF
TRBJ2-1,TRBV3-1/TRBV3-2,.,ASSQDRISYNEQF
TRBJ2-7,TRBV29-1,few,SVSRGPSYEQY
TRBJ2-2,TRBV24-1,.,ATSDPGTRANTGELF
TRBJ2-7,TRBV7-2,.,ASRMGKAGQDEQY
TRBJ2-7,TRBV7-9,.,ASRTGTRRH
TRBJ2-7,TRBV28,.,ASSSAGDYEQY
TRBJ1-2,TRBV10-3,few,AISESAGGDGYT
TRBJ1-1,TRBV24-1,few,ATSDPGMGTEAF
TRBJ1-1,TRBV24-1,.,ATSDTGTVEAF
TRBJ2-3,TRBV15,.,ATSRGGWAHEDTDTQY
TRBJ2-7,TRBV29-1,.,SVGAGYEQY
TRBJ1-1,TRBV4-3,.,ASSQEIGDQSEAF
TRBJ2-7,TRBV27,.,ASSLSGTAYEQY
TRBJ1-1,TRBV25-1,.,ASSPQGVSYAF
TRBJ2-5,TRBV7-9,once,ASSLALQGETQY
TRBJ2-1,TRBV28,.,ASRGTKRGFYNEQF
TRBJ1-2,TRBV6-5,.,ASRTPQGAFGYT
TRBJ2-7,TRBV9,once,ASSAPLGGSIDEQY